This T cell receptor beta chain came from a study of blood T cell repertoires in COVID-19. As for the study in general: Specimens from acute and convalescent COVID-19 originated in the United States, Italy and Spain. PBMCs, B-cell-depleted T cells, or T cells provided the cDNA or gDNA that made up the material.

In the source study's methods: Nucleated cell counts were estimated from reference gene primer amplification. TCRdb's copy holds only in-frame clones and misses some; the assay was immunoSEQ multiplex PCR. That table supplies the V and J calls and clone size; D and trimming were determined from the DNA. Of 300,000 to 400,000 clones listed, roughly 89% are singletons. CDR3 size: 17 residues. CDR1 is SGHVS, CDR2 FNYEAQ, per germline. The ends lost 5 bases at V and 0 bases at J; junction bases unmatched: 9. The sequence was obtained from a woman aged 18-30 years who had recovered from COVID-19. The sample was peripheral blood. The V and J genes are TRBV7-6 and TRBJ2-1; the match to TRBD2 covers 8 bases. CDR3 loop: CASSRRSGGSSYNEQFF. CDR3 coding DNA: TGTGCCAGCAGCCGCCGAAGCGGGGGTAGCTCCTACAATGAGCAGTTCTTC.